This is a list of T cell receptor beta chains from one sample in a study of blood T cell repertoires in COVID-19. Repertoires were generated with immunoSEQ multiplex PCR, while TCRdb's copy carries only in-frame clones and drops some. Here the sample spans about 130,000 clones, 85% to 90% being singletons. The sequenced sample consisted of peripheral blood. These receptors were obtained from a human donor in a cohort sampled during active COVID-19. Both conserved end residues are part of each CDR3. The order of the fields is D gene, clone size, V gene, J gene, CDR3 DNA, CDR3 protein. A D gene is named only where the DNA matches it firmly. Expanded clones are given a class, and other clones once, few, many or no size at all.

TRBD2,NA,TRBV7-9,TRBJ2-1,TGTGCCAGCAGCCTGTTCTCTAGCGGGAGGTACAATGAGCAGTTCTTC,CASSLFSSGRYNEQFF
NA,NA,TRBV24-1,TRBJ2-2,TGTGCCACCAGTGGGCCCACCGCACTAGCAGCGAACACCGGGGAGCTGTTTTTT,CATSGPTALAANTGELFF
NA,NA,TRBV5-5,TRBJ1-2,TGTGCCAGCAGCTTTTCCCCAGGGGAAGGCTATGGCTACACCTTC,CASSFSPGEGYGYTF
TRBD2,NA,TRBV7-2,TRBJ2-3,TGTGCCAGCAGCCCAGCGGCGGGAGGGCGGGGAGATACGCAGTATTTT,CASSPAAGGRGDTQYF
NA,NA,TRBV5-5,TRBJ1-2,TGTGCCAGCAGCTTGCAGGCTGGGGGCCGCTATGGCTACACCTTC,CASSLQAGGRYGYTF
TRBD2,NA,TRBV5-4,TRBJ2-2,TGTGCCAGCAGCTTACCACTAGCGGGAGGGGTCGGGGAGCTGTTTTTT,CASSLPLAGGVGELFF
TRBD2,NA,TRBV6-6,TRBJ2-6,TGTGCCAGCTCGACCCGGGGGGGGGCTAGGGCCAACGTCCTGACTTTC,CASSTRGGARANVLTF
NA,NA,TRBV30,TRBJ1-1,TGTGCCTGGAGTGAAGTTCAGGGGCAAGCTTTCTTT,CAWSEVQGQAFF
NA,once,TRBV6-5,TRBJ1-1,TGTGCCAGCAGTTACGGGGGCGGCAGCACTGAAGCTTTCTTT,CASSYGGGSTEAFF
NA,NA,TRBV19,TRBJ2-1,TGTGCCAGTAGTTCCTCCCAAGCGGCCTCCTACAATGAGCAGTTCTTC,CASSSSQAASYNEQFF
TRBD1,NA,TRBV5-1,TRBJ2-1,TGCGCCAGCAGCTTGCAGGGACAGGGCTATGAGCAGTTCTTC,CASSLQGQGYEQFF
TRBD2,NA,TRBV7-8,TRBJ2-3,TGTGCCAGCAGCGTTAGCGGGGGGGCCCGGATAGATACGCAGTATTTT,CASSVSGGARIDTQYF
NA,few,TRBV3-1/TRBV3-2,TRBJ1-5,TGTGCCAGCAGCCAGGGAGAGCAGCCCCAGCATTTT,CASSQGEQPQHF
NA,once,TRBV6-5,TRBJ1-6,TGTGCCAGCAGTTACTCGACAGATAATTCACCCCTCCACTTT,CASSYSTDNSPLHF
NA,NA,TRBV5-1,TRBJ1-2,TGCGCCAGCAGCTTGGAACAGACCTATGGCTACACCTTC,CASSLEQTYGYTF
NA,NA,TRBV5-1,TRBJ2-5,TGCGCCAGCAGCTTGGCCGCGGGGACAGTTCAAGAGACCCAGTACTTC,CASSLAAGTVQETQYF
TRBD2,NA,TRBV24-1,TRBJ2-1,TGTGCCACCAGTGACCGGGGGGGCTCCTACAATGAGCAGTTCTTC,CATSDRGGSYNEQFF
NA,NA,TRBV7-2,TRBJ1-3,TGTGCCAGTACAGGGATCCGTGCCCACTCTGGAAACACCATATATTTT,CASTGIRAHSGNTIYF
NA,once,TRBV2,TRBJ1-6,TGTGCCAGCAGTGAAGAACAGCCAAATAATTCACCCCTCCACTTT,CASSEEQPNNSPLHF
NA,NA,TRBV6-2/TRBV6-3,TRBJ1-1,TGTGCCAGCAGTAAACCGGGGGTAACTGAAGCTTTCTTT,CASSKPGVTEAFF
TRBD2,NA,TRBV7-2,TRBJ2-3,TGTGCCAGCAGCTTATTCTCCCAGCGGGGGGCAGATACGCAGTATTTT,CASSLFSQRGADTQYF
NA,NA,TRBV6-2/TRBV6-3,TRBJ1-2,TGTGCCAGCAGTTATGACAGTAACTATGGCTACACCTTC,CASSYDSNYGYTF
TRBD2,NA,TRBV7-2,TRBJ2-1,TGTGCCAGCAGCTTAGCTAGCGGGAGTGAGTCCTACAATGAGCAGTTCTTC,CASSLASGSESYNEQFF
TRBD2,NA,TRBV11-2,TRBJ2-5,TGTGCCAGCAGTAGACTAGCTATGGGGACCCAGTACTTC,CASSRLAMGTQYF
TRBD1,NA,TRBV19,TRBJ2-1,TGTGCCAGTAGTATACGGGACAGTCTTGTGGATGAGCAGTTCTTC,CASSIRDSLVDEQFF
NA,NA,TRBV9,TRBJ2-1,TGTGCCAGCAGCGTAGTACCTCAAGGGGATTACAATGAGCAGTTCTTC,CASSVVPQGDYNEQFF
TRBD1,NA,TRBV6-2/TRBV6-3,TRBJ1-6,TGTGCCAGCAGTCCCGGGACAGGGGGCGCACGGGATTCACCCCTCCACTTT,CASSPGTGGARDSPLHF
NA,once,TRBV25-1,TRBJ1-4,TGTGCCAGCAACTACGGGGGGCAAGAAAAACTGTTTTTT,CASNYGGQEKLFF
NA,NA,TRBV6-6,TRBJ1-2,TGTGCCAGCAGTTACCCCACCCAGTCTAACTATGGCTACACCTTC,CASSYPTQSNYGYTF
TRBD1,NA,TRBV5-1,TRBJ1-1,TGCGCCAGCAGCGCCCCTTCCGGGACAGGGGGCACTGAAGCTTTCTTT,CASSAPSGTGGTEAFF
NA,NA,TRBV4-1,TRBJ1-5,TGCGCCAGCAGCCTTTCGGGGGACCGCAATCAGCCCCAGCATTTT,CASSLSGDRNQPQHF
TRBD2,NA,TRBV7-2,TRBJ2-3,TGTGCCAGCAGCTTAAACCCGGCTAGCGGGAGGGCAGATACGCAGTATTTT,CASSLNPASGRADTQYF
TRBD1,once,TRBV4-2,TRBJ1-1,TGTGCCAGCAGCCAAGATAGACAGGGTCTATTGCTAGCTTTCTTT,CASSQDRQGLLLAFF